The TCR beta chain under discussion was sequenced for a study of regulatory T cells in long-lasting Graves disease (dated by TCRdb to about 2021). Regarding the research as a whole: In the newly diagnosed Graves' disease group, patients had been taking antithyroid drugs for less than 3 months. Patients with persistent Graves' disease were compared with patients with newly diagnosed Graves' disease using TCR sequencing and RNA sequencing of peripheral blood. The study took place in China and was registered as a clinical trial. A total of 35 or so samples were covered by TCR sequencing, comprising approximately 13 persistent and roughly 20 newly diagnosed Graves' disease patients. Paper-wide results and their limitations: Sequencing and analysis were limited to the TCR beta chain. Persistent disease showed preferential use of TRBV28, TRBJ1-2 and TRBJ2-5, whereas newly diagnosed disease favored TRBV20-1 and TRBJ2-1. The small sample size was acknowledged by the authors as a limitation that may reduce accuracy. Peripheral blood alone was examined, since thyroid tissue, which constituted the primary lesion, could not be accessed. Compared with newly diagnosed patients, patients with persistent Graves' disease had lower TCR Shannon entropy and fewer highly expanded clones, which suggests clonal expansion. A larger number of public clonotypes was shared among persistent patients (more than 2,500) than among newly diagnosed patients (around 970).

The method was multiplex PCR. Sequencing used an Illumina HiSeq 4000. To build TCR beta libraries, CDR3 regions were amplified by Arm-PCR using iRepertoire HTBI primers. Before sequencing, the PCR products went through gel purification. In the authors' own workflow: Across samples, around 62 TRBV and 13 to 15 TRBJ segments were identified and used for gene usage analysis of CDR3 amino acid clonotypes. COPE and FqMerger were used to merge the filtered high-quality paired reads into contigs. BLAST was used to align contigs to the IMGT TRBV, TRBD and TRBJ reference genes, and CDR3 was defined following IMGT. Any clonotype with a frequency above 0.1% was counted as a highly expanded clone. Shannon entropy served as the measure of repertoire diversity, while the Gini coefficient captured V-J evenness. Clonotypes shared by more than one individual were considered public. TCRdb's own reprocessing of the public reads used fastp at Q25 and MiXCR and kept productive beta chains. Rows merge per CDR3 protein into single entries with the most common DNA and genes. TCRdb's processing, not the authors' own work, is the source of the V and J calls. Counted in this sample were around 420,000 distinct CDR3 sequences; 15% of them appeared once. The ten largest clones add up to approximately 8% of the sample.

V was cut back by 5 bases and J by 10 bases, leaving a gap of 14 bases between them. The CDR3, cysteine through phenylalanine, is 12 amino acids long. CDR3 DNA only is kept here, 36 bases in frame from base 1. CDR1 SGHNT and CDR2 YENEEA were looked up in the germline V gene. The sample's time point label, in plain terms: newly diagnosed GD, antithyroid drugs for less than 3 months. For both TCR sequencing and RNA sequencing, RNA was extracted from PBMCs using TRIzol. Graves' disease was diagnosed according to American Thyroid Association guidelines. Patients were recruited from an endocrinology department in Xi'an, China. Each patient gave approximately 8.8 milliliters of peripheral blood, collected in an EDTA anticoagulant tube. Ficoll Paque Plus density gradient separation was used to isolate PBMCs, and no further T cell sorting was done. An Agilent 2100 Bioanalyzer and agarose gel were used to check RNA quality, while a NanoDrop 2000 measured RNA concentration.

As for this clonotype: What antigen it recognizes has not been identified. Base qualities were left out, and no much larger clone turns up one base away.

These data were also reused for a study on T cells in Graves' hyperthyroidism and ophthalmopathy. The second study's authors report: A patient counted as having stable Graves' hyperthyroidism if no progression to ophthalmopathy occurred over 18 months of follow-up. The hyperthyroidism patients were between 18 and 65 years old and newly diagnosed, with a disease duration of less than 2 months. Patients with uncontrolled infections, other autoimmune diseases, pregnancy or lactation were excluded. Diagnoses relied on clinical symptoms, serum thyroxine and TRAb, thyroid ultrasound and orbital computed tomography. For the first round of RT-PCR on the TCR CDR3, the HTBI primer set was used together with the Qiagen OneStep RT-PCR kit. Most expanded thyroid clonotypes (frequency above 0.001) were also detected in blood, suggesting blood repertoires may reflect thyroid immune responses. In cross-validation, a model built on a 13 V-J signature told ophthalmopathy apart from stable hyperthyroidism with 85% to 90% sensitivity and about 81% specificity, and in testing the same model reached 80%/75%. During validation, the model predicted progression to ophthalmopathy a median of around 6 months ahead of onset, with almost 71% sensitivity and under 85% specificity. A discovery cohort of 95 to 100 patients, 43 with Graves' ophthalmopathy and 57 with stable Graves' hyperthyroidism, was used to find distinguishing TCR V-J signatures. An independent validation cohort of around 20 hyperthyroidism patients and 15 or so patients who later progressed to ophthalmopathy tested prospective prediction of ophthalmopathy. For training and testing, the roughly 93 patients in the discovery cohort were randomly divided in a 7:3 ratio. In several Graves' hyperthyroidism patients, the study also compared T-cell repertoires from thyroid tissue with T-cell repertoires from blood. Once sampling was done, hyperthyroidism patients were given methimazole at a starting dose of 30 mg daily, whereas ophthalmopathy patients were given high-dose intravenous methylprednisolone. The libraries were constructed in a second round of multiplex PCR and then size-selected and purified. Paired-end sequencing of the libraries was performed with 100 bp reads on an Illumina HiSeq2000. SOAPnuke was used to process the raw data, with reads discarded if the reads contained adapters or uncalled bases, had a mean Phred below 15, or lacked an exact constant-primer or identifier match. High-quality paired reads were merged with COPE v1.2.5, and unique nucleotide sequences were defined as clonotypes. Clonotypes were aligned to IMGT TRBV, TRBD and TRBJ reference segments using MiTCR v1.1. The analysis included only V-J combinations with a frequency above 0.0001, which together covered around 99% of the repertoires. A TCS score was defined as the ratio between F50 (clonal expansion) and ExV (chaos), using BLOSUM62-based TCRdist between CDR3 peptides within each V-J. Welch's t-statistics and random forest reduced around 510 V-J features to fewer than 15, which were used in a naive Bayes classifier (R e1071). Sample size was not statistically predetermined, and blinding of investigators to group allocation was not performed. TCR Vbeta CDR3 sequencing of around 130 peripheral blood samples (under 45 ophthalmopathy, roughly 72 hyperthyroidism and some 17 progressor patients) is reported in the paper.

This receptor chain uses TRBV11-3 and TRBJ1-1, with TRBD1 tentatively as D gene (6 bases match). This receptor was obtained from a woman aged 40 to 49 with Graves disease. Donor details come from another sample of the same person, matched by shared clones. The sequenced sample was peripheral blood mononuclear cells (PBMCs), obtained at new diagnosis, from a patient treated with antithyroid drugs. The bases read TGTGCCAGCAGCCCACAGGGAGTGGGAGCTTTCTTT. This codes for CASSPQGVGAFF.